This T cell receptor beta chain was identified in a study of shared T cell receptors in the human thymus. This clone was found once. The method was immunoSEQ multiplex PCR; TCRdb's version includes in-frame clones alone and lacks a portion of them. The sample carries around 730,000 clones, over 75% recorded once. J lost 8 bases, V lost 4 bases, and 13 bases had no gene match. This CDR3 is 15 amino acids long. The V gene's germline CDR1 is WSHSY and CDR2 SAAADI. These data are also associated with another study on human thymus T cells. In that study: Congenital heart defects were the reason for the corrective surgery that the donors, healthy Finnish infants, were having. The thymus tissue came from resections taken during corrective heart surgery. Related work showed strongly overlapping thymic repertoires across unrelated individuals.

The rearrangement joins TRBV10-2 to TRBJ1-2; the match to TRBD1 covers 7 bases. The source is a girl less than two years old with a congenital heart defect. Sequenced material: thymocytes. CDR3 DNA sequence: TGCGCCAGCAGTGTGACCCATAAGACAGGGCAAGGCTACACCTTC. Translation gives CASSVTHKTGQGYTF.